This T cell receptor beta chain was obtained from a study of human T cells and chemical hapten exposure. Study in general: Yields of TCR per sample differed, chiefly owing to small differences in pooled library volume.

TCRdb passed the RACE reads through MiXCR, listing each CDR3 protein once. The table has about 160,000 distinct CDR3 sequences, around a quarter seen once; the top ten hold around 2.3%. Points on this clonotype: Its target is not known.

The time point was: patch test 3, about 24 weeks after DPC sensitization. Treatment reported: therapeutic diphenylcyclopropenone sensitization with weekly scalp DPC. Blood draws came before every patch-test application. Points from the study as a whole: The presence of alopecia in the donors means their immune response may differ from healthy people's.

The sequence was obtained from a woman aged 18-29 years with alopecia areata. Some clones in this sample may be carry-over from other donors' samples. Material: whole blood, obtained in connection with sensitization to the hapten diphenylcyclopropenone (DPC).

The CDR3 bases are TGCAGCGTCCTCCGGACAGGTCAAAGTATTCAGTACTTC. As protein: CSVLRTGQSIQYF. The chain carries TRBV29-1 and TRBJ2-4; 7 bases fit TRBD1. Germline V gives CDR1 SQVTM, CDR2 ANQGSEA. CDR3 size: 13 residues. V dropped 6 bases and J dropped 10; count of bases not matched to a gene: 12.